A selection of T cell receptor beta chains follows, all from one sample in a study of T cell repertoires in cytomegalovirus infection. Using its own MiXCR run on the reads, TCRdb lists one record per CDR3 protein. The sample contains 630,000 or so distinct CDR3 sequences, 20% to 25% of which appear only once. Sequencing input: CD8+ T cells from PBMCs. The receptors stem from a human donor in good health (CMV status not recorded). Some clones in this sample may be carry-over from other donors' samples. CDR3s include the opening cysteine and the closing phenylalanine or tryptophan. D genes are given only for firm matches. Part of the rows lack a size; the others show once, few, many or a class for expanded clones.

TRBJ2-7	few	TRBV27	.	CASSLSPLGEQYF	TGTGCCAGCAGTTTATCACCTTTGGGAGAGCAGTACTTC
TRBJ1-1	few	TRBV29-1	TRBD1	CSQLRDRGQLEDGTEAFF	TGCAGCCAACTTAGGGACAGGGGGCAATTAGAAGACGGGACTGAAGCTTTCTTT
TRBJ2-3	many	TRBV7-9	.	CASSLIGVKDTQYF	TGTGCCAGCAGCTTAATCGGGGTGAAAGATACGCAGTATTTT
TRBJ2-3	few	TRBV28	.	CASSRPQGDTQYF	TGTGCCAGCAGTCGCCCACAGGGAGATACGCAGTATTTT
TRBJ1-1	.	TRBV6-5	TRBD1	CASRPGQTTEAFF	TGTGCCAGCAGGCCGGGACAGACCACTGAAGCTTTCTTT
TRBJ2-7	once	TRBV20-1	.	CSATTDRDYEQYF	TGCAGTGCTACTACCGACAGAGACTACGAGCAGTACTTC
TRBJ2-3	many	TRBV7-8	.	CATDDTQYF	TGTGCCACGGACGATACGCAGTATTTT
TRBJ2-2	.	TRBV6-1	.	CASSPDGDYTGELFF	TGTGCCAGCAGTCCGGACGGAGATTACACCGGGGAGCTGTTTTTT
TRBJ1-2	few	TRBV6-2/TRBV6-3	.	CASSLQDNYGYTF	TGTGCCAGCAGTCTACAGGATAACTATGGCTACACCTTC
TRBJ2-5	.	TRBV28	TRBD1	CASSRQGAVETQYF	TGTGCCAGCAGTCGACAGGGGGCCGTTGAGACCCAGTACTTC
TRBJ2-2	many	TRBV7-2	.	CASSYDSTGELFF	TGTGCCAGCAGCTACGACAGCACCGGGGAGCTGTTTTTT
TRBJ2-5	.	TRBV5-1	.	CASSPVQNQETQYF	TGCGCCAGCAGCCCTGTCCAGAACCAAGAGACCCAGTACTTC